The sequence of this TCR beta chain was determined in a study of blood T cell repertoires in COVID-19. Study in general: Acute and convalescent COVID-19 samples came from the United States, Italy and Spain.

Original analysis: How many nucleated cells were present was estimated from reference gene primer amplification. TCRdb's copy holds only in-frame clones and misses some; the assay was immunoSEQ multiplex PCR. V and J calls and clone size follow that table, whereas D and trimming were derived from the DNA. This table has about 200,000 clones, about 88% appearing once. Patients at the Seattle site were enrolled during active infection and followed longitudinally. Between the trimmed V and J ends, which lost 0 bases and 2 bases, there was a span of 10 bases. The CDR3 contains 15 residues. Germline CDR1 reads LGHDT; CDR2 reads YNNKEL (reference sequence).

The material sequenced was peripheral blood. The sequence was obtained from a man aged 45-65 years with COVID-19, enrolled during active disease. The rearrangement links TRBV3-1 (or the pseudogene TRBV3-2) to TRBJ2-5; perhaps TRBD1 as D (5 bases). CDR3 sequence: CASSQEARAQETQYF. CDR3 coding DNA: TGTGCCAGCAGCCAAGAGGCCAGGGCGCAAGAGACCCAGTACTTC.